This is a list of T cell receptor beta chains from one sample in a study of T cells in localized non-small cell lung cancer. Clones were read by immunoSEQ multiplex PCR, and TCRdb kept only the in-frame ones, dropping some. The sample lists roughly 72,000 clones; 70% to 90% were seen once. Material: peripheral blood, obtained before any cancer treatment. Receptor source: an older female donor with stage I lung adenocarcinoma. The CDR3 runs from the conserved cysteine through the conserved F or W. A D gene is named only where the DNA matches it firmly. Expanded clones are given a class, and other clones once, few, many or no size at all.

v_gene	d_gene	j_gene	abundance	CDR3nt	CDR3aa
TRBV19	.	TRBJ2-7	.	TGTGCCAGTAGTACCGTCCCATACTACGAGCAGTACTTC	CASSTVPYYEQYF
TRBV5-4	.	TRBJ1-3	.	TGTGCCAGCAGCTTGGCCGACAGCAGAAACACCATATATTTT	CASSLADSRNTIYF
TRBV9	.	TRBJ2-3	few	TGTGCCAGCAGCGTAGTCACAGATACGCAGTATTTT	CASSVVTDTQYF
TRBV28	TRBD1	TRBJ1-5	.	TGTGCCAGCAGTTGGGGTGAGGGGGCTCGAAATCAGCCCCAGCATTTT	CASSWGEGARNQPQHF
TRBV14	.	TRBJ1-1	.	TGTGCCAGCAGCCAATATATGGGCCTCCAAGAAACTGAAGCTTTCTTT	CASSQYMGLQETEAFF
TRBV27	TRBD2	TRBJ2-7	.	TGTGCCAGCAGTTTCCACTCTCGGGTAGCGGGGCGATACGAGCAGTACTTC	CASSFHSRVAGRYEQYF
TRBV7-8	.	TRBJ2-7	few	TGTGCCAGCAGCTTAGCGCCCCCAGACAGGGGAGGGTACGAGCAGTACTTC	CASSLAPPDRGGYEQYF
TRBV27	TRBD1	TRBJ2-7	.	TGTGCCAGCAGTACGACAGGGCCCGCCTACGAGCAGTACTTC	CASSTTGPAYEQYF
TRBV4-3	.	TRBJ1-2	.	TGCGCCAGCAGCCAAGATGAGGCAGGCACCTATGGCTACACCTTC	CASSQDEAGTYGYTF
TRBV28	.	TRBJ1-1	few	TGTGCCAGCAGTTTTGGCGCGATTGAAGCTTTCTTT	CASSFGAIEAFF
TRBV11-3	TRBD2	TRBJ2-5	.	TGTGCCAGCAGCCCGGGACTAGCGGAAGAAGAGACCCAGTACTTC	CASSPGLAEEETQYF
TRBV7-2	.	TRBJ2-3	few	TGTGCCAGCAGCTTATTCAGTAGCGGCCTAGATACGCAGTATTTT	CASSLFSSGLDTQYF
TRBV11-2	.	TRBJ1-4	.	TGTGCCAGCAGCTTAGGAGGGACCCAGGAACTGTTTTTT	CASSLGGTQELFF
TRBV9	.	TRBJ1-5	.	TGTGCCAGCAGCGTAGGCGGGGGGGGCAATCAGCCCCAGCATTTT	CASSVGGGGNQPQHF
TRBV4-3	.	TRBJ2-1	.	TGCGCCAGCAGCCAAGGGTACAGCTACAATGAGCAGTTCTTC	CASSQGYSYNEQFF
TRBV28	.	TRBJ2-7	.	TGTGCCAGCAGTCTCAGTAGGGGCGTCTACGAGCAGTACTTC	CASSLSRGVYEQYF
TRBV11-2	.	TRBJ2-7	.	TGTGCCACCCGAAGAGGGACCTACGAGCAGTACTTC	CATRRGTYEQYF
TRBV6-6	TRBD1	TRBJ2-1	.	TGTGCCAGCAGCCGAGGGGGCGAAATGAATGTGAATGAGCAGTTCTTC	CASSRGGEMNVNEQFF
TRBV7-2	.	TRBJ2-5	.	TGTGCCAGCTCGAACCTTCGGGGGAACCAAGAGACCCAGTACTTC	CASSNLRGNQETQYF
TRBV27	TRBD1	TRBJ2-5	.	TGTGCCAGCAGTTCGATGACAGGGCGGGAGACCCAGTACTTC	CASSSMTGRETQYF
TRBV5-8	.	TRBJ2-3	.	TGTGCCAGCAGCTTAGATCTAGATACGCAGTATTTT	CASSLDLDTQYF
TRBV20-1	.	TRBJ2-1	few	TGCAGTGCTCATCGGAGGGAAGAGCAGTTCTTC	CSAHRREEQFF
TRBV20-1	.	TRBJ1-2	few	TGCAGTGGGGAGGATAACTATGGCTACACCTTC	CSGEDNYGYTF
TRBV2	.	TRBJ2-3	.	TGTGCCAGCACCGGGGTGGGAGGCACAGATACGCAGTATTTT	CASTGVGGTDTQYF
TRBV6-5	.	TRBJ1-1	.	TGTGCCAGCAGTTACCCCCCCGTTGCTTTCTTT	CASSYPPVAFF
TRBV6-5	.	TRBJ1-1	few	TGTGCCAGCAGTTCAACTGAAGCTTTCTTT	CASSSTEAFF
TRBV30	.	TRBJ1-3	.	TGTGCGGAGGGGTCTGGAAACACCATATATTTT	CAEGSGNTIYF